This T cell receptor (beta chain) was captured by sequencing in a study of PD-1 blockade in mismatch repair-deficient tumors. Study in general: All were previously treated, progressing patients with about a dozen mismatch repair-deficient cancer types.

V was pared by 3 bases and J by 4 bases, with 4 bases between. This CDR3 has 11 amino acids. The V gene's germline CDR1 is GTSNPN and CDR2 SVGIG (reference sequence). Clones were sequenced by immunoSEQ multiplex PCR, and TCRdb holds only the in-frame ones, with some missing. The data show 95,000 to 150,000 clones, around 86% seen once. Every patient had mismatch repair deficiency by PCR or immunohistochemistry. TCRs were sequenced from a few patients responding to pembrolizumab. Study-wide findings and caveats: Rapid post-treatment expansion, then contraction, generally preceding radiologic response, marked tumor-resident clones.

Remarks on this clone: Antigen specificity is unknown.

The sequences come from peripheral blood, collected 44 weeks after starting pembrolizumab. This chain uses TRBV30 with TRBJ2-1; D remains unclear. The clonotype originates from an adult with mismatch repair-deficient cancer. The CDR3 sequence: CAWRFYNEQFF. The CDR3 region has the DNA TGTGCCTGGAGGTTTTACAATGAGCAGTTCTTC.